The T cell receptor (beta chain) described here comes from a study of T cells after yellow fever vaccination. Germline-derived CDR1 and CDR2 are SGHRS and YFSETQ. The V end lost 4 bases, the J end lost 3 bases, and 17 bases lay between the germline ends. The CDR3 is 17 residues long. Findings of the study overall: There was a possibility that FACS-sorted repertoires contained abundant clonotypes contaminating from the bulk population.

TCRdb ran MiXCR on the 5' RACE reads and lists one entry per CDR3 protein. The sample lists a few hundred thousand distinct CDR3 sequences, 3% to 4.5% occurring once. This clonotype was counted ten times or more. Antigen specificity is unknown. The chain employs TRBV5-1 and TRBJ1-6, with no clear D. This TCR was recovered from a man aged 18 to 35 who received the YFV17D yellow fever vaccine. The input for sequencing was PBMCs, taken 5 days after the yellow fever booster vaccination. This chain's CDR3 is CASSHGRLDVYNSPLHF. As DNA, the CDR3 is TGCGCCAGCAGCCACGGACGGCTCGATGTCTATAATTCACCCCTCCACTTT.